The 6 T cell receptor beta chains given below trace back to one sample, sequenced in a study of cytomegalovirus exposure and HLA in healthy donors. This PCR relied on a set of 60 Vbeta primers and 13 Jbeta primers. Data came from immunoSEQ multiplex PCR; TCRdb stores just in-frame clones and leaves some out. The repertoire has under 200,000 clones, roughly four fifths of them found once; the top ten carry roughly 0.5%. The specimen sequenced was PBMCs. These receptors all stem from a woman in her 50s in good health and CMV-seronegative.

The V and J genes are TRBV7-9 and TRBJ1-1, with a possible D match to TRBD1 (6 bases). Deletions cut 5 bases from V and 2 bases from J, with 12 bases between. Germline assignment: CDR1 SEHNR and CDR2 FQNEAQ (reference sequence). The CDR3 has 14 residues. The CDR3 reads CASSPRDTNTEAFF. DNA of the CDR3: TGTGCCAGCAGCCCTCGGGACACTAACACTGAAGCTTTCTTT.

The CDR3 region has the DNA TGTGCCAGCAGCTTAAGATCCGGAGACGGTGGGACCCAGTACTTC. Protein product: CASSLRSGDGGTQYF. This rearrangement joins TRBV7-2 to TRBJ2-5; no clear D gene. The V end lost 2 bases, the J end lost 7 bases, and 17 bases lay between the germline ends. CDR1 SGHTA and CDR2 FQGNSA come from the germline V gene. The CDR3 runs 15 residues.

The chain joins TRBV4-1 to TRBJ1-2; 8 bases are shared with TRBD1. Germline V gives CDR1 MGHRA, CDR2 YSYEKL. Unmatched junction bases numbered 10, after V lost 5 bases and J lost 8 bases. The CDR3 is made up of 14 amino acids. The CDR3 here is CASSNPGQVYGYTF. The CDR3 region has the DNA TGCGCCAGCAGCAATCCGGGACAGGTGTACGGCTACACCTTC.

The rearrangement uses TRBV2 and TRBJ2-5; D is unclear. In germline, CDR1 is SNHLY, CDR2 FYNNEI. CDR3 length: 13 residues. V was clipped by 6 bases and J by 3 bases, with 11 bases between them. CDR3: CASRNTLEETQYF. In nucleotides, the CDR3 is TGTGCCAGCAGGAACACATTGGAAGAGACCCAGTACTTC.

The chain has TRBV7-3 and TRBJ2-1, with 16 bases fitting TRBD2. The J segment lost 11 bases and the V segment lost 5 bases, leaving 3 bases of the junction unmatched. CDR1 is SGHTA and CDR2 is FQGTGA in the germline V gene. The CDR3 has 14 amino acids. CDR3 sequence reads: CASSLGLAGGQQFF. The CDR3 nucleotides read TGTGCCAGCAGCCTGGGACTAGCGGGAGGGCAGCAGTTCTTC.

This clone was recorded only once. The chain links TRBV19 to TRBJ2-7, with 8 bases fitting TRBD2. CDR1 is LNHDA, CDR2 SQIVND, per germline (reference sequence). The CDR3 extends over 15 amino acids. After removal of 1 base from V and 2 bases from J, the junction contained 4 bases not matched to a gene. In DNA form, the CDR3 reads TGTGCCAGTAGTATAGGCGGGAGGTTAACCTACGAGCAGTACTTC. This codes for CASSIGGRLTYEQYF.